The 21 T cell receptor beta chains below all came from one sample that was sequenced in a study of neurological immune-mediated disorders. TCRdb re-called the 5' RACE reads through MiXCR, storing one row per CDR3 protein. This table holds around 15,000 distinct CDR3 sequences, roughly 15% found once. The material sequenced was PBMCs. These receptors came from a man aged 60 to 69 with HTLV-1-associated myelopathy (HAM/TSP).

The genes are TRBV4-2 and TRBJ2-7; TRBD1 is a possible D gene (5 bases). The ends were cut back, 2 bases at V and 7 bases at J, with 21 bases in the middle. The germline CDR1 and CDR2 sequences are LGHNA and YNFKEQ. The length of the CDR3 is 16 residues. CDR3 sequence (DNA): TGTGCCAGCAGCCAATCCCCGACAGTGGGCTCGGGTGAGCAGTACTTC. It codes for CASSQSPTVGSGEQYF.

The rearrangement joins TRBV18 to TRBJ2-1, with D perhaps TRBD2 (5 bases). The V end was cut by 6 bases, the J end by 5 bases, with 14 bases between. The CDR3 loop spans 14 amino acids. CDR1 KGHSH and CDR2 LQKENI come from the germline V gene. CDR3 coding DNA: TGTGCCAGCTCCTCGAGGACTGGACACAATGAGCAGTTCTTC. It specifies CASSSRTGHNEQFF.

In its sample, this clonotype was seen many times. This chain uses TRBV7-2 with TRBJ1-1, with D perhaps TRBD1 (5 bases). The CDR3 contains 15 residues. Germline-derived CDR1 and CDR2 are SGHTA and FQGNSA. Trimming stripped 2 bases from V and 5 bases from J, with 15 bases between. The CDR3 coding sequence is TGTGCCAGCAGCTTAAGCTCCAGGGCGGGGACTGAAGCTTTCTTT. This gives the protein CASSLSSRAGTEAFF. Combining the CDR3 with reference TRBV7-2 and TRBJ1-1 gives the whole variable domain GAGVSQSPSNKVTEKGKDVELRCDPISGHTALYWYRQSLGQGLEFLIYFQGNSAPDKSGLPSDRFSAERTGGSVSTLTIQRTQQEDSAVYLCASSLSSRAGTEAFFGQGTRLTVV.

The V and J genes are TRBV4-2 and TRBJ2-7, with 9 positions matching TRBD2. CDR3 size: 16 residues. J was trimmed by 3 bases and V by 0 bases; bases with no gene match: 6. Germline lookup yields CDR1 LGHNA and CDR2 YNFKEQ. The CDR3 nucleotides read TGTGCCAGCAGCCAAGAGTGGCGGGGGGGTTTCTACGAGCAGTACTTC. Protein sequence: CASSQEWRGGFYEQYF.

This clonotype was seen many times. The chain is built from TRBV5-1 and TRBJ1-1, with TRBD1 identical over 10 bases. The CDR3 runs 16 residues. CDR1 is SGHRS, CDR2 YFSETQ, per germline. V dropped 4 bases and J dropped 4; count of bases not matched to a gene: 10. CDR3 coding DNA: TGCGCCAGCAGCCTGGGACAGGGGAGGGGGGCCACTGAAGCTTTCTTT. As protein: CASSLGQGRGATEAFF. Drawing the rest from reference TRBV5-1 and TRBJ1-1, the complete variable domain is KAGVTQTPRYLIKTRGQQVTLSCSPISGHRSVSWYQQTPGQGLQFLFEYFSETQRNKGNFPGRFSGRQFSNSRSEMNVSTLELGDSALYLCASSLGQGRGATEAFFGQGTRLTVV.

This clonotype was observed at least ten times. The CDR3 sequence: CASSLRGSNTEAFF. CDR3 sequence (DNA): TGTGCCAGCAGTTTACGTGGGTCCAACACTGAAGCTTTCTTT. The chain uses TRBV6-6 and TRBJ1-1, with D unclear. CDR1 is MNHNY, CDR2 SVGAGI, per germline (reference sequence). This CDR3 has 14 amino acids. V lost 4 bases and J 2 bases, leaving 11 bases between the germline ends.

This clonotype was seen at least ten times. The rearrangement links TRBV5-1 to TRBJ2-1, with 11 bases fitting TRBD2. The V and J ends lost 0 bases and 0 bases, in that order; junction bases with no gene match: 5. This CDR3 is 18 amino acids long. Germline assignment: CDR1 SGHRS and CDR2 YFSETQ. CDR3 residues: CASSLEGLAGGSYNEQFF. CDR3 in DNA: TGCGCCAGCAGCTTGGAGGGCCTAGCGGGGGGCTCCTACAATGAGCAGTTCTTC.

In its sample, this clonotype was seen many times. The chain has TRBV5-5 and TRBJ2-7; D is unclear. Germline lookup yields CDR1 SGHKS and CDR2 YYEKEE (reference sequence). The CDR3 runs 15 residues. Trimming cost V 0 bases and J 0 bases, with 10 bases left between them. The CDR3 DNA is TGTGCCAGCAGCTTGGTGGCAGTACCCTCCTACGAGCAGTACTTC. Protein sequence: CASSLVAVPSYEQYF.

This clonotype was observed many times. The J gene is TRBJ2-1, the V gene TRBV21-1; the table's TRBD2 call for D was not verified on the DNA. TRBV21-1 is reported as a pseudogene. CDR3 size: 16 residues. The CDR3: CARVIRRARGSGEQFF. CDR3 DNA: TGTGCCAGGGTTATAAGGAGGGCCAGAGGGAGCGGTGAGCAGTTCTTC.

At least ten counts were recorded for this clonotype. CDR3 sequence: CSARDPASGGLSYEQYF. In DNA form, the CDR3 reads TGCAGTGCTAGAGATCCGGCTAGCGGGGGCCTCTCCTACGAGCAGTACTTC. V gene TRBV20-1 combines with J gene TRBJ2-7; TRBD2 aligns across 10 bases. Germline V CDR1 and CDR2: DFQATT, SNEGSKA (reference sequence). This CDR3 contains 17 residues. The V segment lost 0 bases and the J segment 0 bases; nucleotides outside the gene matches: 8.

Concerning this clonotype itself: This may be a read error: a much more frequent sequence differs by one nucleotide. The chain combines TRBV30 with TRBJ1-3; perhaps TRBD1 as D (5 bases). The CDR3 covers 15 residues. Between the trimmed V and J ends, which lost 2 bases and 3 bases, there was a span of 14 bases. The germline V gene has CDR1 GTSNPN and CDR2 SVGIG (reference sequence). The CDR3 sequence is CAWSRDSGYGNTIYF. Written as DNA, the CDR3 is TGTGCCTGGAGTCGGGACTCCGGCTATGGAAACACCATATATTTT.

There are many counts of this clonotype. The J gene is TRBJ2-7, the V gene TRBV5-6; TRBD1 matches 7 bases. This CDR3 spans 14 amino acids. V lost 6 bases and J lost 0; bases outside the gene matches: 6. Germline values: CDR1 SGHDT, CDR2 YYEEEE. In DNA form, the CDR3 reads TGTGCCAGCATCCGACAGGGCTTCTCCTACGAGCAGTACTTC. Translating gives CASIRQGFSYEQYF.

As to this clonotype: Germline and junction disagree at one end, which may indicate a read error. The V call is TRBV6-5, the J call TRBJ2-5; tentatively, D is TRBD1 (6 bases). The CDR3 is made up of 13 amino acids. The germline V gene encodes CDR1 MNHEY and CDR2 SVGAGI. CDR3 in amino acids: CACSRWGRETQYF. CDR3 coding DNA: TGTGCCTGCAGCCGCTGGGGGCGAGAGACTCAGTACTTC.

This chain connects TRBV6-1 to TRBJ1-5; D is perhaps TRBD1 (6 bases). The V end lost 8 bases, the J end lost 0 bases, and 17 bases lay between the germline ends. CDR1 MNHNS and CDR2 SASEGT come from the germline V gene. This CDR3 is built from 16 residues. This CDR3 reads CASVASRGYSNQPQHF. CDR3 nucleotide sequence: TGTGCCAGCGTGGCCAGCAGGGGTTATAGCAATCAGCCCCAGCATTTT.

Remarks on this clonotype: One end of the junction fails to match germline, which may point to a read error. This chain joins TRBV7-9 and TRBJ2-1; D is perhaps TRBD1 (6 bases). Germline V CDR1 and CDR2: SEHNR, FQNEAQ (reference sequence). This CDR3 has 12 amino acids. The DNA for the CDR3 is TGCTCCAGCAGCCCACAGGGTGGGGAGCAGTTCTTC. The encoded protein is CSSSPQGGEQFF.

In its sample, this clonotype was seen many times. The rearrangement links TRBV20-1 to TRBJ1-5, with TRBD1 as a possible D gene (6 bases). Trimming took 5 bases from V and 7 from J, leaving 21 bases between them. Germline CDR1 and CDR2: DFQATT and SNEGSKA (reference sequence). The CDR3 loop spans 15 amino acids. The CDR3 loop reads CSAGFWIGGEQPQHF. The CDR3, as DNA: TGCAGTGCTGGCTTCTGGATTGGGGGCGAGCAGCCCCAGCATTTT.

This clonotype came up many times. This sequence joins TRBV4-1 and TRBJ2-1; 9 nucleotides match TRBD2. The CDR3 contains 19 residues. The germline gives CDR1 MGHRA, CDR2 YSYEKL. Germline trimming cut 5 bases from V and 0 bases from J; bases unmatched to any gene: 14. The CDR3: CASSERASGGPSSYNEQFF. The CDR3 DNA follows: TGCGCCAGCAGCGAAAGAGCCAGCGGGGGGCCGAGCTCCTACAATGAGCAGTTCTTC.

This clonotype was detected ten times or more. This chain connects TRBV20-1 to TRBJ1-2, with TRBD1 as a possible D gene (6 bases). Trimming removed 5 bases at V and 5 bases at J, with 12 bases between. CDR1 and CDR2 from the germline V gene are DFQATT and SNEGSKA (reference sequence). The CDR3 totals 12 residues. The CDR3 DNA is TGCAGTGCTCGGGACACGGAATATGGCTACACCTTC. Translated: CSARDTEYGYTF.

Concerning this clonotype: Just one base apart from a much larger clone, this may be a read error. In nucleotides, the CDR3 is TGTGCCGGTCCAGGGACTAGCGGAGATACAGATACGCAGTATTTT. It yields the protein CAGPGTSGDTDTQYF. The chain is built from TRBV10-3 and TRBJ2-3, with 11 nucleotides matching TRBD2. Unmatched junction bases numbered 10, after V lost 11 bases and J lost 3 bases. The CDR3 consists of 15 residues. Germline V CDR1 and CDR2: ENHRY, SYGVKD.

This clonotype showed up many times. The CDR3 DNA sequence: TGTGCCAGCAGCTTAGCGCCTAGCGGGCTCTACAATGAGCAGTTCTTC. Translation gives CASSLAPSGLYNEQFF. The rearrangement links TRBV7-2 to TRBJ2-1, with TRBD2 matching over 8 bases. CDR1 and CDR2 (germline): SGHTA, FQGNSA. J was trimmed by 3 bases and V by 0 bases; bases with no gene match: 4. There are 16 residues in the CDR3.

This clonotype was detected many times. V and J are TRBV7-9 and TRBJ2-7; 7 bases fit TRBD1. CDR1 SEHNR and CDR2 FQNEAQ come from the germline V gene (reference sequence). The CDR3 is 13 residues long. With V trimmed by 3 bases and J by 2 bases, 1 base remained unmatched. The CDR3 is CASSLQGAYEQYF. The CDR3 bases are TGTGCCAGCAGCTTGCAGGGGGCCTACGAGCAGTACTTC.